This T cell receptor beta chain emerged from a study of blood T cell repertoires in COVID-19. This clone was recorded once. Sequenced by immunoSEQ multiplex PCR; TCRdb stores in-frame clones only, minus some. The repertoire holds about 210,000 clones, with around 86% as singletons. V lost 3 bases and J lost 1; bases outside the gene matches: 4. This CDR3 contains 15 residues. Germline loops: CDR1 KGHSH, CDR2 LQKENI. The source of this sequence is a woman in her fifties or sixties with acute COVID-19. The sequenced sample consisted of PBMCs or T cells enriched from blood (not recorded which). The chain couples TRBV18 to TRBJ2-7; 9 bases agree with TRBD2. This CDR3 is CASSPASGTSYEQYF. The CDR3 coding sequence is TGTGCCAGCTCACCGGCTAGCGGGACTTCCTACGAGCAGTACTTC. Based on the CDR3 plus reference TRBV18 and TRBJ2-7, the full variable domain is NAGVMQNPRHLVRRRGQEARLRCSPMKGHSHVYWYRQLPEEGLKFMVYLQKENIIDESGMPKERFSAEFPKEGPSILRIQQVVRGDSAAYFCASSPASGTSYEQYFGPGTRLTVT.